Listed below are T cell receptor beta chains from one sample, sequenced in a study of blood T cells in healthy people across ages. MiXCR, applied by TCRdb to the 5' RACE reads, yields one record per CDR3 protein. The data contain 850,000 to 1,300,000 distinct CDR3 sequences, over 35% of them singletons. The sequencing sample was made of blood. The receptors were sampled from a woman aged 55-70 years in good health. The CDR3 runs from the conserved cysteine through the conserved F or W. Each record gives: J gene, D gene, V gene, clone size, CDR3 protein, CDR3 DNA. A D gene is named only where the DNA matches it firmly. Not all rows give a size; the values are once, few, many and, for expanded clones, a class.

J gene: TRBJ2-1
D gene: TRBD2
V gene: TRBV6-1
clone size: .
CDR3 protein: CATSAGGAYNEQFF
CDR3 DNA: TGCGCCACTTCAGCGGGAGGGGCCTACAATGAGCAGTTCTTC

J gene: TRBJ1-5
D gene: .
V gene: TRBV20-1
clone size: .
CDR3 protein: CSARTLQGVSNQPQHF
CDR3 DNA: TGCAGTGCTAGAACATTACAGGGAGTGAGCAATCAGCCCCAGCATTTT

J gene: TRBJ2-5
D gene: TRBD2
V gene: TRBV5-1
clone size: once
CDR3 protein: CASSLSGRRGYNEQYF
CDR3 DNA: TGCGCCAGCAGCTTAAGCGGGAGGAGAGGCTACAATGAGCAGTACTTC

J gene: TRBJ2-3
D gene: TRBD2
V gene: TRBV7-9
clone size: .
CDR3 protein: CASSLERGPTDTQYF
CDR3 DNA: TGTGCCAGCAGCTTGGAGCGGGGGCCCACAGATACGCAGTATTTT

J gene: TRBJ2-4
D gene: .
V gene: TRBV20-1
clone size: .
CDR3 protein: CSPRGLSLAKNIQYF
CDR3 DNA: TGCAGTCCCCGGGGGCTATCCTTAGCCAAAAACATTCAGTACTTC

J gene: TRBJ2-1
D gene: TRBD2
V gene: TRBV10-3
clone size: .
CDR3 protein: CASRGGVDTDTQFF
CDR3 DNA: TGTGCCAGCCGTGGGGGGGTGGACACAGATACGCAGTTCTTC

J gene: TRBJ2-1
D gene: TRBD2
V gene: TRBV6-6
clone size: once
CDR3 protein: CASSLLLAGGDNEQFF
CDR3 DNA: TGTGCCAGCAGTTTACTACTAGCGGGAGGGGACAATGAGCAGTTCTTC

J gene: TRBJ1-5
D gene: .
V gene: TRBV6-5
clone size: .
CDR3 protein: CASSYSVSFNQPQHF
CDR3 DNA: TGTGCCAGCAGTTACTCGGTCAGTTTCAATCAGCCCCAGCATTTT

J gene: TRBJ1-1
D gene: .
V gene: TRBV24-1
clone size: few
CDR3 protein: CATRPPTIENTEAFF
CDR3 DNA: TGTGCCACCCGCCCCCCGACAATTGAGAACACTGAAGCTTTCTTT

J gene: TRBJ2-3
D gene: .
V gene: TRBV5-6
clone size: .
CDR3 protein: CASSARLGADTQYF
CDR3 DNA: TGTGCCAGCAGCGCAAGACTAGGAGCAGATACGCAGTATTTT

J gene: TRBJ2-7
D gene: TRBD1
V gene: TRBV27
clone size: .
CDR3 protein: CATSDRGPYEQYF
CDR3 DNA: TGTGCCACCTCGGACAGGGGGCCGTACGAGCAGTACTTC

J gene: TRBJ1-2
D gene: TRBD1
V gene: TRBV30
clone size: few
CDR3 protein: CAWVFRGPPNYGYTF
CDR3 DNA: TGTGCCTGGGTCTTTAGGGGGCCTCCAAACTATGGCTACACCTTC

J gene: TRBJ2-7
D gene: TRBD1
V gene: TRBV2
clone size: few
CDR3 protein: CASSRGGQVAYEQYF
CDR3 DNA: TGTGCCAGCAGCCGAGGGGGACAGGTCGCCTACGAGCAGTACTTC

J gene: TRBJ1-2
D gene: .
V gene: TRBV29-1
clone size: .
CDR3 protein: CSVGGVGYGYTF
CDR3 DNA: TGCAGCGTTGGCGGGGTTGGCTATGGCTACACCTTC

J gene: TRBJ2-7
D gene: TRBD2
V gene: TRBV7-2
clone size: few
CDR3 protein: CASRSTGVAGANEQYF
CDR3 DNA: TGTGCCAGCAGATCAACGGGAGTAGCGGGAGCTAACGAGCAGTACTTC

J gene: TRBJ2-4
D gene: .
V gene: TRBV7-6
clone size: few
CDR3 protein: CASSLVQGGSKNIQYF
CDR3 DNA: TGTGCCAGCAGCTTAGTACAGGGCGGTTCCAAAAACATTCAGTACTTC

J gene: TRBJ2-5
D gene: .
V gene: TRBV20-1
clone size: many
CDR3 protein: CSAFRPLERPGETQYF
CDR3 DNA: TGCAGTGCCTTCCGACCGTTGGAAAGGCCGGGGGAGACCCAGTACTTC

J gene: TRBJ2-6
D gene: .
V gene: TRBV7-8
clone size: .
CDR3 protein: CASSPPGSSGANVLTF
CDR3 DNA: TGTGCCAGCAGCCCTCCCGGAAGCTCTGGGGCCAACGTCCTGACTTTC

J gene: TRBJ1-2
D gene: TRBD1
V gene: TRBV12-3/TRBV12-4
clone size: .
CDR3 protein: CASSAGQGNRGYTF
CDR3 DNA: TGTGCCAGCAGTGCGGGACAGGGGAATAGGGGCTACACCTTC

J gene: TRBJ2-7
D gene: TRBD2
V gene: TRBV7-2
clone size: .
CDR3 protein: CASSETGTSIYEQYF
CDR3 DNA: TGTGCCAGCAGCGAAACCGGGACTAGCATATACGAGCAGTACTTC

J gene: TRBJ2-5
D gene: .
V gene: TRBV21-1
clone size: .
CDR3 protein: CASSKARQGAGETQYF
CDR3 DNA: TGTGCCAGCAGCAAAGCGAGGCAGGGGGCAGGGGAGACCCAGTACTTC

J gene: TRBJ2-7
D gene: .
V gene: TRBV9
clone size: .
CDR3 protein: CASSVGGDNYEQYF
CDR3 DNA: TGTGCCAGCAGCGTAGGAGGGGACAATTACGAGCAGTACTTC

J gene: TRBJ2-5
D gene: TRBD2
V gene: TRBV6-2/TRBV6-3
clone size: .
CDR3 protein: CASSQLAGDETQYF
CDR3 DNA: TGTGCCAGCAGTCAGCTAGCGGGAGACGAGACCCAGTACTTC

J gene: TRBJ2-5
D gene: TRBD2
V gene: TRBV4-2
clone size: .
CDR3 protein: CASSRRTSGAQETQYF
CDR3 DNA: TGTGCCAGCAGCCGCCGGACTAGCGGAGCCCAAGAGACCCAGTACTTC

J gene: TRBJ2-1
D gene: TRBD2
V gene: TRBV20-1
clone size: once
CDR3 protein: CSATASGTSGSLGQFF
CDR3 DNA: TGCAGTGCCACCGCCTCCGGGACTAGCGGGAGTTTGGGGCAGTTCTTC

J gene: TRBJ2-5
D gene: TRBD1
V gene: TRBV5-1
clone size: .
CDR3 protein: CASSFGQAFQETQYF
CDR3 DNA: TGCGCCAGCAGCTTCGGACAGGCATTCCAAGAGACCCAGTACTTC

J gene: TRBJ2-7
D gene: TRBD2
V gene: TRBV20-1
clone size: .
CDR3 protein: CSASPGGLEDEQYF
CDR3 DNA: TGCAGTGCTAGTCCGGGGGGGCTTGAGGACGAGCAGTACTTC

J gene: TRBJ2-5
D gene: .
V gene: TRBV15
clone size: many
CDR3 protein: CATSREYGSGTQYF
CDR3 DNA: TGTGCCACCAGCAGAGAGTACGGGAGCGGTACCCAGTACTTC

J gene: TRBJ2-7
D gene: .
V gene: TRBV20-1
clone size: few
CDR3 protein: CSASSGAVDEQYF
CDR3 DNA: TGCAGTGCTAGTTCGGGAGCCGTGGACGAGCAGTACTTC

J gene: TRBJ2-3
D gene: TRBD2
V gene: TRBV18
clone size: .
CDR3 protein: CASSLGGLELRGTQYF
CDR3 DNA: TGTGCCAGCTCACTCGGGGGACTAGAGCTCCGGGGTACGCAGTATTTT

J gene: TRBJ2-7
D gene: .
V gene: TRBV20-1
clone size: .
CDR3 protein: CSASHNRRALSYEQYF
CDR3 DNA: TGCAGTGCTAGCCACAACCGACGAGCTCTTTCCTACGAGCAGTACTTC

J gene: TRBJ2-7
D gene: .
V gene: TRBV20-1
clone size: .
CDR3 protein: CSARTRGTDYEQYF
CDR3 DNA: TGCAGTGCACGGACAAGGGGCACGGACTACGAGCAGTACTTC

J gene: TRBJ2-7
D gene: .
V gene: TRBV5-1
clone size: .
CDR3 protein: CASSLEGFGYEQYF
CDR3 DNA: TGCGCCAGCAGCTTGGAAGGATTCGGGTACGAGCAGTACTTC

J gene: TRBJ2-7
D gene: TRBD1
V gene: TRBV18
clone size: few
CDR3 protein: CASSPPADRAYEQYF
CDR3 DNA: TGTGCCAGCTCACCGCCAGCGGACAGGGCCTACGAGCAGTACTTC

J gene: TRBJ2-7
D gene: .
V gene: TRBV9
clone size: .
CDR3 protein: CASSVGTNAREQYF
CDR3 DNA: TGTGCCAGCAGCGTAGGGACTAACGCGAGGGAGCAGTACTTC

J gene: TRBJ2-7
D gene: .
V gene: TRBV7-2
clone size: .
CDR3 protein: CASSAAFTTYEQYF
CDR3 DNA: TGTGCCAGCAGCGCGGCTTTTACCACCTACGAGCAGTACTTC

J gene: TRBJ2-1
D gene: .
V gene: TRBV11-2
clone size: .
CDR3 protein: CASSFPLNEQFF
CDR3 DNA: TGTGCCAGCAGTTTCCCCCTCAATGAGCAGTTCTTC

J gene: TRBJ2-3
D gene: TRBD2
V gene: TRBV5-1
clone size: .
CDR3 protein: CASSSWTRTPDTQYF
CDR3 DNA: TGCGCCAGCAGCTCGTGGACTAGAACCCCAGATACGCAGTATTTT

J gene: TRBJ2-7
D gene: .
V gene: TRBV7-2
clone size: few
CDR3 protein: CASSLISLEQYF
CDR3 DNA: TGTGCCAGCAGCTTAATATCCCTCGAGCAGTACTTC

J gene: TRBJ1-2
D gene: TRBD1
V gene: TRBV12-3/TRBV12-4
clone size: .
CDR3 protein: CASSLTGEINYGHTF
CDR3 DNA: TGTGCCAGCAGTTTAACAGGGGAAATAAACTATGGCCACACCTTC

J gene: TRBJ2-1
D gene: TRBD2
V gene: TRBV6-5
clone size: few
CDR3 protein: CASSYAGTSGRGAHEQFF
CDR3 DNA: TGTGCCAGCAGTTACGCCGGGACTAGCGGGAGAGGGGCCCATGAGCAGTTCTTC